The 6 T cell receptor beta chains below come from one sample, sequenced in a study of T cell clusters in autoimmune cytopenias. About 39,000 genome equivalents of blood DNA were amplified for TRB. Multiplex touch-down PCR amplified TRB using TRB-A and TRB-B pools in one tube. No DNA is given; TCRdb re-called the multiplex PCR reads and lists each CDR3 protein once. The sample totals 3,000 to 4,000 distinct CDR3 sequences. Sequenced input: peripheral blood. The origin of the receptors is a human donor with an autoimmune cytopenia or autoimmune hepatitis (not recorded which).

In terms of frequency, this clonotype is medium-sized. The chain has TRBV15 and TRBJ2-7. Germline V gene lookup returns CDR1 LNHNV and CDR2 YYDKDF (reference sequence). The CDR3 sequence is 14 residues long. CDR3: CATSRELNAYEQYF. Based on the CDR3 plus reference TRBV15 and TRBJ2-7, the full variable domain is DAMVIQNPRYQVTQFGKPVTLSCSQTLNHNVMYWYQQKSSQAPKLLFHYYDKDFNNEADTPDNFQSRRPNTSFCFLDIRSPGLGDTAMYLCATSRELNAYEQYFGPGTRLTVT.

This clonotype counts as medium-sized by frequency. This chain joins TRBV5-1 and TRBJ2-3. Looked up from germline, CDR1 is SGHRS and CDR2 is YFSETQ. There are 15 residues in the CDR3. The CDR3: CASSVGPTSTDTQYF.

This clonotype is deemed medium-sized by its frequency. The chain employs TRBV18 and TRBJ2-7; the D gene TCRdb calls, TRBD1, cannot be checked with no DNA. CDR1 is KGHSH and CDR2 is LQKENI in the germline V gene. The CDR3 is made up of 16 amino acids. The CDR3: CASSLALGQGAYEQYF.

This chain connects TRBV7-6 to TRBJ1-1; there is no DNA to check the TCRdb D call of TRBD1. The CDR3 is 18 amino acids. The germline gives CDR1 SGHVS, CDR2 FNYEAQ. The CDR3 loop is CVRSLQSGNPQDHTEAFF.

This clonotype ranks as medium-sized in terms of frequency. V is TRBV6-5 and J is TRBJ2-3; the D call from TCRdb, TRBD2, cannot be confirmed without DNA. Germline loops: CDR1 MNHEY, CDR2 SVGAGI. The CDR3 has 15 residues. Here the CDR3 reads CASSYGGEGSDTQYF.

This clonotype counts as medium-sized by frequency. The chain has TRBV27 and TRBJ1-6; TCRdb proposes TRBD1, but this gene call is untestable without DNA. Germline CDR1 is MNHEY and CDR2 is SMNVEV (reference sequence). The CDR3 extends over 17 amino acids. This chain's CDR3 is CASSLMAGKAYNSPLHF.